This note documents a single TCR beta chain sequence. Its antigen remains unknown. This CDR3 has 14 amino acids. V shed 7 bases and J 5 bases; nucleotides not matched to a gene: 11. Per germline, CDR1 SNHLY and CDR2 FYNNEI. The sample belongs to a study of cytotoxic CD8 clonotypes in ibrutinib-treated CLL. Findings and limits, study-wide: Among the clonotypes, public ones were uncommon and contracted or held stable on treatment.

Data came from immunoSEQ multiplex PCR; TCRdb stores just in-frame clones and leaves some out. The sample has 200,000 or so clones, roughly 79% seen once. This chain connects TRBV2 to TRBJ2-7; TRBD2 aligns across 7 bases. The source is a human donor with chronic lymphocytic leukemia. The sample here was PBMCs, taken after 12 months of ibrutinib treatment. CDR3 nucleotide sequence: TGTGCCAGCAAGCGGGGAGGTGGATTCGACGAGCAGTACTTC. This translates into CASKRGGGFDEQYF. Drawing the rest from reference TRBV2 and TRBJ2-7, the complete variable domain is EPEVTQTPSHQVTQMGQEVILRCVPISNHLYFYWYRQILGQKVEFLVSFYNNEISEKSEIFDDQFSVERPDGSNFTLKIRSTKLEDSAMYFCASKRGGGFDEQYFGPGTRLTVT.